Below are 2 T cell receptor beta chains sequenced from a single sample in a study of T cells in Graves' hyperthyroidism and ophthalmopathy. TCR beta CDR3 sequences were amplified from RNA transcripts. Primed by the HTBI set, a first-round RT-PCR was run on the TCR CDR3. One entry per CDR3 protein, called by TCRdb with MiXCR from the multiplex PCR reads. The sample carries 500,000 to 800,000 distinct CDR3 sequences, approximately 14% recorded once. The specimen sequenced was blood. These receptor sequences come from a woman between 45 and 65 years old with Graves' ophthalmopathy.

Of note for this clonotype: A much larger clone sits a single nucleotide away, making a read error possible. The rearrangement joins TRBV12-5 to TRBJ2-5; D unresolved. This CDR3 is 14 amino acids long. Germline loops: CDR1 LGHNT, CDR2 FRNRAP. Trimming removed 1 base at V and 7 bases at J, with 13 bases between. CDR3 coding DNA: TGTGCTAGTGGTTTGGACTTTGGGTCTGGGACCCAGTACTTC. Translated: CASGLDFGSGTQYF.

The chain's CDR3 is CASSSLEQGPYEQYF. DNA for the CDR3: TGTGCCAGCAGTTCCCTCGAACAGGGGCCGTACGAGCAGTACTTC. The rearrangement uses TRBV6-2 or TRBV6-3 and TRBJ2-7, with TRBD1 matching 7 bases. CDR1 is MNHEY and CDR2 is SVGEGT in the germline V gene. CDR3 length: 15 residues. Losses at the gene ends were 4 bases for V and 4 bases for J; bases not matched to a gene: 10.